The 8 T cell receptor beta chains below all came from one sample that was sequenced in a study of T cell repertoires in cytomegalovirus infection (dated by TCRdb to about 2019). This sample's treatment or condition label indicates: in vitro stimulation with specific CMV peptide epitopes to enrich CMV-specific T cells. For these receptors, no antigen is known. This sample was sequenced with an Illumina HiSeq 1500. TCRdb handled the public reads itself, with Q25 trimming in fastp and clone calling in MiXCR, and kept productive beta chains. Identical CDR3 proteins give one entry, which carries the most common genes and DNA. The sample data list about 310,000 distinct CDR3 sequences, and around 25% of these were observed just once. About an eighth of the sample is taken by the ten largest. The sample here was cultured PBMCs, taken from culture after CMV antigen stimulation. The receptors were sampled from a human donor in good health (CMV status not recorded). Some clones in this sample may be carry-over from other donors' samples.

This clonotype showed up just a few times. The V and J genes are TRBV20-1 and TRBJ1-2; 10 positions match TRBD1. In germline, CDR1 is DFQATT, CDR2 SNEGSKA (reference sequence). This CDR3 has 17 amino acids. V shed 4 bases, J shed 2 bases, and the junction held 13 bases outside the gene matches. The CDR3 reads CSAIRDRGLAVNYGYTF. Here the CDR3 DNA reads TGCAGTGCTATCCGGGACAGGGGACTAGCGGTCAACTATGGCTACACCTTC.

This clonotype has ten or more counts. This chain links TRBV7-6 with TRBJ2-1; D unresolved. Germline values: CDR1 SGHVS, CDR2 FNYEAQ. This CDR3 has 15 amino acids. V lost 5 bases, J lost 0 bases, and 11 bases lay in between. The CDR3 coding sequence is TGTGCCAGCAGCCCCTCTAGTGTCTCCTACAATGAGCAGTTCTTC. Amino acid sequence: CASSPSSVSYNEQFF.

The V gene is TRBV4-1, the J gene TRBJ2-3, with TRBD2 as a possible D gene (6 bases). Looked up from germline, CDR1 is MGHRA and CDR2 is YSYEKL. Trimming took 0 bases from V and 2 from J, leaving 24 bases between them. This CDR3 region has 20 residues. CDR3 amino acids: CASSQDRPIRLGRNTDTQYF. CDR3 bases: TGCGCCAGCAGCCAAGATCGCCCCATCAGACTAGGACGGAACACAGATACGCAGTATTTT.

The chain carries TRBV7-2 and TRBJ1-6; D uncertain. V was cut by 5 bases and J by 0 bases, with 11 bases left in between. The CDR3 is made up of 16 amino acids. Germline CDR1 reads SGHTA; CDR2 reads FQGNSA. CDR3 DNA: TGTGCCAGCAGCCGAGCGGGTAGCTCCTATAATTCACCCCTCCACTTT. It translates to CASSRAGSSYNSPLHF.

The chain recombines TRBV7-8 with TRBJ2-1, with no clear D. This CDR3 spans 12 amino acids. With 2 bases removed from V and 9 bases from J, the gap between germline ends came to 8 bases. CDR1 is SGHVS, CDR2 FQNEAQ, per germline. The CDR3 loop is CASSLIPPEQFF. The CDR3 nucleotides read TGTGCCAGCAGCTTAATCCCCCCTGAGCAGTTCTTC. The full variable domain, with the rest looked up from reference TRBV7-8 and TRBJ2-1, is GAGVSQSPRYKVAKRGQDVALRCDPISGHVSLFWYQQALGQGPEFLTYFQNEAQLDKSGLPSDRFFAERPEGSVSTLKIQRTQQEDSAVYLCASSLIPPEQFFGPGTRLTVL.

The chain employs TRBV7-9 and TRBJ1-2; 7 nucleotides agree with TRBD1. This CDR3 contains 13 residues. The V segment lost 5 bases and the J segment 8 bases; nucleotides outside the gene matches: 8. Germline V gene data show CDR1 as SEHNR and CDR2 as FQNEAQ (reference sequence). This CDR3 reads CASSPGQVAGYTF. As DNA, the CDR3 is TGTGCCAGCAGCCCAGGACAGGTTGCGGGCTACACCTTC.

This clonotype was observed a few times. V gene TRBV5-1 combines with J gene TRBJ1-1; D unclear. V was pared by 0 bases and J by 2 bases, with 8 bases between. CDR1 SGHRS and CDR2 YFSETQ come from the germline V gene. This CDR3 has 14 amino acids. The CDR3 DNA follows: TGCGCCAGCAGCTTGGCTCGAGGAAACACTGAAGCTTTCTTT. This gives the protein CASSLARGNTEAFF.

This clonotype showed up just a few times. CDR3 nucleotide sequence: TGCAGGGTCTCTAGCGGGAGGTTAAGCGAGCAGTACTTC. Protein sequence: CRVSSGRLSEQYF. The chain carries TRBV20-1 and TRBJ2-7; 11 positions agree with TRBD2. The germline V gene encodes CDR1 DFQATT and CDR2 SNEGSKA (reference sequence). The CDR3 is made up of 13 amino acids.